This T cell receptor (beta chain) came from a study of CD8 T cells in Susac syndrome (dated by TCRdb to about 2019). Looking at the study overall: Repertoire sequencing was used to test whether CD8+ T cell activation and differentiation in Susac syndrome was antigen driven. General study outcomes and caveats: The number of individuals in the TCR sequencing and HLA analysis was acknowledged as relatively small.

For this clonotype: Its antigen specificity is not known. No much larger clone is present one base from it, and per-base qualities are unavailable.

Peripheral blood CD8+ and CD4+ T cells from healthy donors, Susac syndrome patients and multiple sclerosis patients were profiled by high-throughput TCR beta sequencing. Multiple sclerosis controls were treatment-naive patients with stable or active relapsing-remitting disease fulfilling revised McDonald criteria. Bulk CD8+ and CD4+ T cells were purified by magnetic negative isolation, while CD8+ TEMRA cells were enriched using FACS. Blood was drawn into EDTA tubes, processed within 24 hours, and PBMCs were isolated by density gradient centrifugation. PBMCs intended for TCR sequencing were cryopreserved in liquid nitrogen and thawed later in a water bath at 37 degrees C. Purity of sorted or isolated CD4+, CD8+ and CD8+ TEMRA cells was at least 90%. CDR1 SGHAT and CDR2 FQNNGV were looked up in the germline V gene. V and J are trimmed by 1 base and 10 bases, and the gene matches miss 7 bases of the junction. The CDR3 numbers 13 residues from cysteine through phenylalanine. Only the CDR3 region is kept as DNA, spanning 39 bases read in frame from base 1.

RNA was extracted using the RNeasy kit, and roughly 0.45 to 1 microgram was reverse transcribed with random hexamers. The immunoSEQ multiplex PCR assay, which covers 54 Vbeta and 13 Jbeta segments, was used to amplify TCR beta CDR3 regions. PCR amplification bias was corrected by using a synthetic template baseline for primer optimization and computational correction. As for how the authors treated the data: Reads were annotated to V, D and J genes per IMGT and analyzed with immunoSEQ Analyzer, keeping only productive sequences. To calculate clonality, Shannon entropy was normalized by log2 of the number of productive unique sequences and then subtracted from one. For each patient and control, public and private clones were evaluated among the 100 most prevalent clones. Clones were defined as Susac-specific if absent from the healthy and MS cohorts, from roughly 1,100 published viral clones and from other ImmuneACCESS disease sequences. TCRdb itself trimmed the public reads at Q25 with fastp, ran MiXCR and retained productive beta chains. A single entry per CDR3 protein holds the most common genes and DNA from its merged rows. The V and J calls and clone size come from TCRdb's table, not from the authors' own analysis. For this sample the table gives 150,000 to 200,000 distinct CDR3 sequences, of which less than 95% were detected only once. The ten largest clones capture 0.08% to 0.095% of the sample.

The V and J genes are TRBV11-2 and TRBJ2-7; 7 junctional bases match TRBD1. Material: CD4+ T cells from PBMCs. This receptor was identified in a human donor with multiple sclerosis. The CDR3 loop reads CASSLVGTEKQYF. The sequenced DNA is TGTGCCAGCAGCTTAGTGGGGACAGAGAAACAGTACTTC.